This entry lists 28 T cell receptor beta chains sequenced from one sample in a study of blood T cell repertoires in COVID-19. Some clones are missing from TCRdb's copy, which holds only in-frame ones; the method was immunoSEQ multiplex PCR. The data hold under 150,000 clones, with approximately 90% observed a single time. The sample comprised peripheral blood. Every receptor here comes from a woman aged 70-85 years who had recovered from COVID-19.

This sequence joins TRBV5-1 and TRBJ1-4; D is unclear. The CDR3 has 13 amino acids. CDR1 SGHRS and CDR2 YFSETQ come from the germline V gene. V was shortened by 0 bases and J by 8 bases, with 8 bases between the two germline ends. The CDR3 reads CASSLAPEEKLFF. The CDR3 DNA follows: TGCGCCAGCAGCTTGGCTCCAGAAGAAAAACTGTTTTTT.

In DNA form, the CDR3 reads TGTGCCAGCAGCCCCAGGGTAGGGGCAACTAATGAAAAACTGTTTTTT. Residues: CASSPRVGATNEKLFF. The V call is TRBV9, the J call TRBJ1-4, with D perhaps matching TRBD1 (5 bases). V lost 4 bases, J lost 0 bases, and 13 bases lay in between. Germline values: CDR1 SGDLS, CDR2 YYNGEE. CDR3 length: 16 residues.

The genes are TRBV12-3 or TRBV12-4 and TRBJ2-5; TRBD1 is a possible D gene (6 bases). This CDR3 has 11 amino acids. V dropped 6 bases and J dropped 6 bases, with 8 bases sitting between them. The CDR3 DNA sequence: TGTGCCAGCAGCCAGGGGCAGACCCAGTACTTC. This codes for CASSQGQTQYF.

The chain uses TRBV7-2 and TRBJ2-1; unclear D gene. The germline V and J ends were trimmed by 5 bases and 0 bases, with 11 bases remaining between them. Germline CDR1 SGHTA, CDR2 FQGNSA. The CDR3 extends over 15 amino acids. CDR3: CASSPRWSSYNEQFF. The CDR3 coding sequence is TGTGCCAGCAGCCCCCGGTGGAGCTCCTACAATGAGCAGTTCTTC.

The rearrangement links TRBV7-2 to TRBJ2-7, with a tentative D call TRBD1 (5 bases). This CDR3 spans 14 amino acids. Trimming removed 5 bases from V and 1 base from J, with 12 bases in between. Germline CDR1 and CDR2: SGHTA and FQGNSA. CDR3 bases: TGTGCCAGCAGCCTACAGGTTTCGTCCTACGAGCAGTACTTC. Translating it yields CASSLQVSSYEQYF.

This clone was counted only a few times. J is TRBJ1-6 and V is TRBV28, with D unclear. The CDR3 covers 16 residues. V was pared by 4 bases and J by 9 bases, with 19 bases between. The germline V gene has CDR1 MDHEN and CDR2 SYDVKM. The CDR3 DNA follows: TGTGCCAGCAGTTCTCTCGCCGAAGCCGAGGGTTCACCCCTCCACTTT. Translating it yields CASSSLAEAEGSPLHF.

The rearrangement links TRBV5-5 to TRBJ1-2; D may be TRBD1 (6 bases). Between the trimmed V and J ends, which lost 1 base and 4 bases, there was a span of 14 bases. This CDR3 is built from 15 residues. Per germline, CDR1 SGHKS and CDR2 YYEKEE (reference sequence). CDR3 sequence: CASSLRYREGYGYTF. The CDR3 DNA reads TGTGCCAGCAGCTTGAGGTACAGGGAAGGCTATGGCTACACCTTC.

The chain carries TRBV18 and TRBJ1-5, with D possibly TRBD1 on 5 matching bases. Germline V gene sequence: CDR1 KGHSH, CDR2 LQKENI. The V end lost 3 bases, the J end lost 2 bases, and 11 bases lay between the germline ends. The CDR3 loop spans 15 amino acids. CDR3 in amino acids: CASSPVGVGNQPQHF. The CDR3 DNA is TGTGCCAGCTCACCGGTAGGGGTGGGCAATCAGCCCCAGCATTTT.

The chain links TRBV30 to TRBJ2-3; D is uncertain. Germline V lookup: CDR1 GTSNPN, CDR2 SVGIG (reference sequence). Between the trimmed V and J ends, which lost 2 bases and 5 bases, there was a span of 8 bases. This CDR3 has 12 residues. For the CDR3, the DNA is TGTGCCTGGAGTCGAACGGGAGATACGCAGTATTTT. Encoded protein: CAWSRTGDTQYF.

This clone is a singleton in its sample. The gene calls are TRBV2 and TRBJ1-5; TRBD1 matches at 10 bases. The V gene end was trimmed by 5 bases and the J gene end by 4 bases; junction bases not matched to a gene: 2. The germline gives CDR1 SNHLY, CDR2 FYNNEI. This CDR3 is 14 amino acids long. The CDR3 DNA sequence: TGTGCCAGCAGTTGGGACAGGGGAAATCAGCCCCAGCATTTT. Amino acid sequence: CASSWDRGNQPQHF.

The chain combines TRBV19 with TRBJ1-2, with D maybe TRBD1 (6 bases). Between the trimmed V and J ends, which lost 7 bases and 7 bases, there was a span of 16 bases. The CDR3 spans 13 residues. Germline loops: CDR1 LNHDA, CDR2 SQIVND (reference sequence). Here the CDR3 DNA reads TGTGCCAGTACCCCTAGAGGGACAAGTGGCTACACCTTC. Translated: CASTPRGTSGYTF. Supplemented by reference TRBV19 and TRBJ1-2, the full variable domain reads DGGITQSPKYLFRKEGQNVTLSCEQNLNHDAMYWYRQDPGQGLRLIYYSQIVNDFQKGDIAEGYSVSREKKESFPLTVTSAQKNPTAFYLCASTPRGTSGYTFGSGTRLTVV.

This rearrangement joins TRBV20-1 to TRBJ2-6; 7 bases fit TRBD2. Germline values: CDR1 DFQATT, CDR2 SNEGSKA (reference sequence). The CDR3 totals 17 residues. J was trimmed by 2 bases and V by 3 bases; bases with no gene match: 10. The CDR3 spells CSASRLQAGAGANVLTF. The CDR3 nucleotides are TGCAGTGCTAGTAGACTCCAGGCGGGGGCTGGGGCCAACGTCCTGACTTTC.

The chain links TRBV11-2 to TRBJ2-3; D unclear. With 3 bases removed from V and 6 bases from J, the gap between germline ends came to 7 bases. CDR1 and CDR2 from the germline V gene are SGHAT and FQNNGV. This CDR3 comprises 12 residues. In DNA, the CDR3 is TGTGCCAGCAGCTTCGCTGAGGATACGCAGTATTTT. This translates into CASSFAEDTQYF.

This clone showed up just a few times. The chain employs TRBV11-2 and TRBJ2-7; 9 bases fit TRBD2. J lost 4 bases, V lost 1 base, and 11 bases had no gene match. The CDR3 is 17 amino acids. Germline V CDR1 and CDR2: SGHAT, FQNNGV. CDR3 nucleotides: TGTGCCAGCAGCTTAGCCCCGCCCCCGGGACTAGCTTACGAGCAGTACTTC. Residues: CASSLAPPPGLAYEQYF.

This chain joins TRBV4-2 and TRBJ2-7, with 9 bases identical to TRBD1. Per germline, CDR1 LGHNA and CDR2 YNFKEQ. The CDR3 length is 16 residues. J was trimmed by 2 bases and V by 2 bases; bases with no gene match: 7. The CDR3 protein is CASSQSVQGATYEQYF. The CDR3 DNA follows: TGTGCCAGCAGCCAATCCGTACAGGGGGCAACCTACGAGCAGTACTTC.

The rearrangement uses TRBV3-1 (or the pseudogene TRBV3-2) and TRBJ2-5; D may be TRBD2 (7 bases). This CDR3 comprises 15 residues. The V gene's germline CDR1 is LGHDT and CDR2 YNNKEL (reference sequence). V lost 4 bases, J lost 8 bases, and 20 bases lay in between. CDR3 in amino acids: CASSPPVTGGPTQYF. For the CDR3, the DNA is TGTGCCAGCAGCCCCCCTGTGACGGGGGGCCCCACCCAGTACTTC.

V gene TRBV24-1 combines with J gene TRBJ1-2; weak D call: TRBD1 (6 bases). The CDR3 consists of 13 residues. Germline V gene lookup returns CDR1 KGHDR and CDR2 SFDVKD. Trimming took off 7 bases at V and 4 bases at J, with 12 bases between the two ends. The CDR3 spells CATSATGPYGYTF. CDR3 nucleotide sequence: TGTGCCACCAGCGCAACAGGGCCCTATGGCTACACCTTC.

The chain couples TRBV6-2 or TRBV6-3 to TRBJ1-5, with a possible D match to TRBD1 (6 bases). The V and J ends lost 2 bases and 9 bases respectively, with 8 bases between them. The CDR3 loop spans 12 amino acids. Germline CDR1 reads MNHEY; CDR2 reads SVGEGT. The DNA of the CDR3 is TGTGCCAGCAGTTACCAGGGGAGGCCCCAGCATTTT. Translated: CASSYQGRPQHF.

The chain links TRBV28 to TRBJ1-5; 9 bases align to TRBD1. The germline V gene has CDR1 MDHEN and CDR2 SYDVKM. The CDR3 sequence is 15 residues long. V shed 6 bases, J shed 9 bases, and the junction held 12 bases outside the gene matches. The CDR3: CASSPPTGGEVPQHF. DNA of the CDR3: TGTGCCAGCAGCCCCCCGACAGGGGGAGAGGTGCCCCAGCATTTT.

Concerning this clone itself: The CDR3 end shows no conserved phenylalanine or tryptophan, and so a read error is likely. Because the CDR3's place on the DNA is in doubt, the DNA is left out and the CDR3 is given as listed by TCRdb. The chain joins TRBV23-1 to TRBJ2-7; the DNA was not used to check the table's D call, TRBD2. TRBV23-1 is reported as an ORF; its role is uncertain. The CDR3 spans 9 amino acids, including both terminal residues. CDR3 amino acids: CASSLRLAG.

The V call is TRBV7-6, the J call TRBJ1-4, with D possibly being TRBD1 (6 bases). Trimming pared 1 base from V and 10 bases from J, leaving 16 bases between. Germline V gene lookup returns CDR1 SGHVS and CDR2 FNYEAQ. The CDR3 extends over 15 amino acids. CDR3 loop: CASSLDRAAGAKLFF. CDR3 in DNA: TGTGCCAGCAGCTTAGACAGGGCCGCCGGGGCAAAACTGTTTTTT. Using reference TRBV7-6 and TRBJ1-4 for the parts outside the CDR3, the full variable domain is GAGVSQSPRYKVTKRGQDVALRCDPISGHVSLYWYRQALGQGPEFLTYFNYEAQQDKSGLPNDRFSAERPEGSISTLTIQRTEQRDSAMYRCASSLDRAAGAKLFFGSGTQLSVL.

The chain employs TRBV6-5 and TRBJ1-6; D remains unclear. Germline loops: CDR1 MNHEY, CDR2 SVGAGI. This CDR3 comprises 15 residues. Trimming removed 3 bases from V and 7 bases from J, with 13 bases in between. The CDR3 region has the DNA TGTGCCAGCAGTTATTCCGAGACGGGGAATTCACCCCTCCACTTT. The encoded protein is CASSYSETGNSPLHF.

This clone was picked up one time. The J gene is TRBJ2-2, the V gene TRBV3-1 (or the pseudogene TRBV3-2); TRBD2 aligns across 7 bases. J was trimmed by 7 bases and V by 2 bases; bases with no gene match: 7. In germline, CDR1 is LGHDT, CDR2 YNNKEL (reference sequence). CDR3 length: 15 amino acids. The CDR3 DNA follows: TGTGCCAGCAGCCAATTGGCGGGAGTTGGCGGGGAGCTGTTTTTT. It yields the protein CASSQLAGVGGELFF.

CDR3 protein: CASSLQVLGTVTF. The CDR3 DNA reads as TGTGCCAGCAGCCTCCAGGTTTTGGGCACGGTCACCTTC. The chain recombines TRBV11-2 with TRBJ1-2, with D uncertain. Trimming stripped 5 bases from V and 13 bases from J, with 20 bases between. The CDR3 covers 13 residues. Germline V gene sequence: CDR1 SGHAT, CDR2 FQNNGV.

The chain has TRBV5-1 and TRBJ1-3; D may be TRBD1 (6 bases). The CDR3 is 14 amino acids. Looked up from germline, CDR1 is SGHRS and CDR2 is YFSETQ. The V gene lost 4 bases and the J gene lost 8 bases, with 16 bases spanning the gap. This CDR3 is CASSRGSGDDTIYF. The DNA of the CDR3 is TGCGCCAGCAGCAGGGGGTCAGGAGACGACACCATATATTTT.

The chain uses TRBV9 and TRBJ2-7, with 11 nucleotides matching TRBD1. The trim removed 4 bases at V and 4 bases at J, leaving 7 bases unmatched. The CDR3 sequence is 15 residues long. Germline lookup yields CDR1 SGDLS and CDR2 YYNGEE. This CDR3 reads CASSPGTGGLYEQYF. The CDR3 coding sequence is TGTGCCAGCAGCCCTGGGACAGGGGGTTTGTACGAGCAGTACTTC.

The chain carries TRBV9 and TRBJ1-6, with a weak D call TRBD1 (6 bases). Germline loops: CDR1 SGDLS, CDR2 YYNGEE. V gave up 3 bases and J gave up 10 bases, with 14 bases separating them. The CDR3 totals 14 residues. The CDR3 loop is CASSAVHRDSPLHF. Here the CDR3 DNA reads TGTGCCAGCAGCGCTGTACACAGGGACTCACCCCTCCACTTT.

The V gene is TRBV5-1, the J gene TRBJ2-5; 8 bases map to TRBD1. V gave up 0 bases and J gave up 6 bases; unmatched junction bases: 1. The CDR3 spans 13 residues. CDR1 and CDR2 from the germline V gene are SGHRS and YFSETQ. CDR3 in DNA: TGCGCCAGCAGCTTGGGACAGGGGAAGACCCAGTACTTC. Protein product: CASSLGQGKTQYF.